The clone carrying this T cell receptor beta chain appeared once. Its specificity is unknown. Trimming shortened V by 4 bases and J by 5 bases, and 9 bases separated the two germline ends. There are 13 residues in the CDR3. Germline V gene lookup returns CDR1 ENHRY and CDR2 SYGVKD. According to the study, TCR beta libraries were built with iRepertoire HTBI primers and CDR3-region Arm-PCR. TCRdb used MiXCR to reprocess the multiplex PCR reads, holding one entry per CDR3 protein. Altogether hundreds of thousands of distinct CDR3 sequences are present, 15% to 18% being singletons, with the ten largest covering over 20%. The data belong to a study of regulatory T cells in long-lasting Graves disease. Time point defined: newly diagnosed GD, antithyroid drugs for less than 3 months. TCR sequences were obtained from RNA taken from PBMCs. Recruitment took place at an endocrinology department in Xi'an, China. EDTA tubes received 7.5 to 9 milliliters of collected peripheral blood.

Overall study results and limits: Persistent disease showed a preference for TRBV28, TRBJ1-2 and TRBJ2-5. Analysis covered peripheral blood alone, not thyroid tissue.

The material was peripheral blood mononuclear cells (PBMCs), obtained at new diagnosis, from a patient treated with antithyroid drugs. The sequence derives from a female donor with Graves disease. The J gene is TRBJ1-5, the V gene TRBV10-3; TRBD1 is a possible D gene (5 bases). The chain's CDR3 is CAISGRGDQPQHF. The CDR3 region has the DNA TGTGCCATCAGTGGTAGGGGAGATCAGCCCCAGCATTTT.